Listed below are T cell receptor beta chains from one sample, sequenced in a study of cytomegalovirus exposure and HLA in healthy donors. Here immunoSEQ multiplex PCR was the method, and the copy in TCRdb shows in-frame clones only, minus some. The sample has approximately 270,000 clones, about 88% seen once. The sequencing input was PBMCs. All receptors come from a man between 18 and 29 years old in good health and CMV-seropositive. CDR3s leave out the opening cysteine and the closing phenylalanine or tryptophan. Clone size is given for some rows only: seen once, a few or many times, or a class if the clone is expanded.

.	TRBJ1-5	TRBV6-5	ASSSEYSNQPQH
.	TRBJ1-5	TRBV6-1	ASSVGDQPQH
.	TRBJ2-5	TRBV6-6	ASSRSGTGGETQY
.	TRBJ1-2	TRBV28	ASSLGTASYGYT
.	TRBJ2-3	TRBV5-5	ASSLVRGADTQY
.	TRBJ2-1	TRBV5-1	ASSATSGRSNEQF
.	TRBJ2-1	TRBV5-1	ASSLVRGQQF
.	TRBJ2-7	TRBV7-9	ARPRQVGEEQY
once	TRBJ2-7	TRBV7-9	ASSLRGGSYEQY
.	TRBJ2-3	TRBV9	ASSVATSGSGTDTQY
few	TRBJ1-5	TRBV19	ASRITGDQPQH
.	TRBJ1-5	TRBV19	ASRPAGRLNQPQH
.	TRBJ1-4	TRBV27	AGSYEKLF
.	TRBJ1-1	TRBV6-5	ASSSLGAGTEAF
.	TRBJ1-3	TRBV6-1	ASSENRGDTIY
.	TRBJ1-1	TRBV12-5	ASGVRHSNTEAF
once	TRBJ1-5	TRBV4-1	ASSQEEGASNQPQH
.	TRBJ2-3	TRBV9	ASSPRGYTDTQY
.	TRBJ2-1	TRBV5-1	ASSETSGRAYNEQF
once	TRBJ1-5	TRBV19	ASTWPGIVNQPQH
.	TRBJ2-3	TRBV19	ASSILGSSTDTQY
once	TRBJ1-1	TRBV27	ASSLHEMNTEAF
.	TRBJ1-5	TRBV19	ASSTRALGQPQH
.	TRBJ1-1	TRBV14	ASSLDLGRAF
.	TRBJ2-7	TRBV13	ASSLGYSYEQY
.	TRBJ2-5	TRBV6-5	ASSSLVGGLETQY
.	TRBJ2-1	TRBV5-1	ASSLATAGVNEQF
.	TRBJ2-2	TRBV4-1	ASSQDPTSGRAGELF
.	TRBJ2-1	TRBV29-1	SVATRNRGNTYNEQF
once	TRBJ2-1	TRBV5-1	ASSLVASGSLDEQF
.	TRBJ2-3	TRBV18	ASSPLRADTQY
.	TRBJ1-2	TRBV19	ASSTSTGSGYT
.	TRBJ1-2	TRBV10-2	ASVTDRDHYGYT
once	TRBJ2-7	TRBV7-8	ASSFPRGNAYEQY
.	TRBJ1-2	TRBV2	ASSENRGGGGYT
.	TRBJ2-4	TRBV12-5	ASGLTGQDIQY
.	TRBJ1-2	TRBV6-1	ASSELGTTWGYGYT
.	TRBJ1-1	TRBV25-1	ASSEGTGNTEAF
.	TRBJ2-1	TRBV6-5	ASRRKPNEQF
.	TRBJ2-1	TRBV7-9	ASSVPVLAELPPYNEQF
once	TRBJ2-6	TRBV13	ASSSGATKANVLT
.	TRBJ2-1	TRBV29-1	SVGPGSAYNEQF
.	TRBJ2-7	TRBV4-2	ASSQHSYEQY
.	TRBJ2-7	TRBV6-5	ASTKGWEQY
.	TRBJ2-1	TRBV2	ASSSGGDNEQF
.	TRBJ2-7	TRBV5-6	ASSSPAGAKYEQY
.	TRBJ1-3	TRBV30	AWSVGAGSGNTIY
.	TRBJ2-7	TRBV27	ASSPPRGEQY
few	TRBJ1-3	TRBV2	ASSSGTYGNTIY
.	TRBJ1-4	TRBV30	AWSEEWEKLF
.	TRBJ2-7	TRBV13	ASSSGREQY
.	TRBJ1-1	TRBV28	ASSFGGQNTEAF
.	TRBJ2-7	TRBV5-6	ASSPARRGWYEQY